Below, one T cell receptor beta chain is given with its context. One junction end disagrees with the germline gene, perhaps due to a read error. The use of genomic DNA as template underpinned the TCR beta VDJ and CDR3 profiling. TCRdb processed the reads anew with MiXCR; each CDR3 protein has one entry. Of 150,000 to 200,000 distinct CDR3 sequences in the sample, approximately 45% were seen once. The sample belongs to a study of CD8+CD57+ T cells in acquired aplastic anemia. The CDR3 totals 15 residues. CDR1 and CDR2 from the germline V gene are MGHRA and YSYEKL. This receptor was taken from a human donor in good health. The chain carries TRBV4-1 and TRBJ2-1, with TRBD1 matching 11 bases. Sample: sorted CD4+, CD8+, or CD8+CD57+ T cells (not recorded which) from PBMCs. CDR3 bases: TGCGCCGGCAGCCCCGGACAGGGGGCACGGTATGAGCAGTTCTTC. Translation: CAGSPGQGARYEQFF.